The clone carrying this T cell receptor (beta chain) occurred a few times. The time point denotes: pre-sensitization, week 0. As to treatment: therapeutic diphenylcyclopropenone sensitization with weekly scalp DPC. The data are from a study of human T cells and chemical hapten exposure. One entry per CDR3 protein results from TCRdb running MiXCR on the RACE reads. The sample records approximately 400,000 distinct CDR3 sequences, 4.5% to 6% being singletons. Per germline, CDR1 LNHNV and CDR2 YYDKDF (reference sequence). Trimming removed 5 bases at V and 7 bases at J, with 14 bases between. The CDR3 has 13 amino acids.

This specimen consisted of whole blood, obtained in connection with sensitization to the hapten diphenylcyclopropenone (DPC). This chain uses TRBV15 with TRBJ1-1; possible D gene TRBD1, 5 bases. The TCR originated in a woman between 50 and 59 years old with alopecia areata. Some clones in this sample may be carry-over from other donors' samples. CDR3 sequence (DNA): TGTGCCACCAGCCTAGGGACGCTAAGTGAAGCTTTCTTT. It is translated as CATSLGTLSEAFF.